Listed below are T cell receptor beta chains from one sample, sequenced in a study of identifying expanded T cells in peripheral blood. Libraries were prepared by immunoSEQ multiplex PCR; TCRdb keeps only in-frame clonotypes and omits some of them. Of approximately 56,000 clones detected, roughly 80% appear once; the ten largest clones hold 14%. Material for sequencing was blood. The receptors derive from a person aged 18 to 75 in good health. CDR3s leave out the opening cysteine and the closing phenylalanine or tryptophan. The size field is filled for only some rows; it gives once, few, many or a size class.

V gene	clone size	CDR3 protein
TRBV4-3	NA	ASSREGGSYNEQF
TRBV28	NA	ASSLTGANTIY
TRBV11-2	NA	ASSLESSPSYEQY
TRBV11-2	NA	ASSFMSGGGGETQY
TRBV6-1	NA	ASRQDRGLNQPQH
TRBV27	NA	ASSLRGNEQF
TRBV5-1	NA	ASSSGLGQANEQF
TRBV6-6	NA	ASSYSYLDGYT
TRBV18	NA	ASSPSWGGPDTQY
TRBV11-3	NA	ASSLRPGGGYT
TRBV11-3	few	ASSPRPGVNTEAF
TRBV10-3	NA	AISVQVSRTDTQY
TRBV2	NA	ASSDRPSSTDTQY
TRBV7-9	NA	ASSLNGQGANVLT
TRBV7-8	NA	ASSKYGRTSHPSGANVLT
TRBV4-3	NA	ASSQDFGGQAPNTGELF
TRBV15	NA	ATSRYSGGDEAF
TRBV4-3	NA	ASSQYRSSDTQY
TRBV4-1	NA	ASSQAILGRGPQTNYGYT
TRBV9	NA	ASSVTGTGNYGYT
TRBV5-4	NA	ASSPRAGGTYEQY
TRBV5-1	NA	ASSLRTGGSTEAF
TRBV5-1	NA	ASSTGTVQETQY
TRBV7-2	NA	ASSFTRLAGSTDTQY
TRBV18	NA	ASSGELLDTDTQY
TRBV5-1	NA	ASSRLTGADANEKLF
TRBV5-6	NA	ASSTQGARDAQY
TRBV5-4	NA	ASSLVGPGAEAF
TRBV5-1	NA	ASSLGDTLGT
TRBV4-3	NA	ASSQGRASDYEQY
TRBV18	NA	ASSFSGGGSTDTQY
TRBV22-1	NA	PGREPCEQSRANVLT
TRBV6-6	NA	ASSSINRATEAF
TRBV19	NA	ASRPTVGTGELF
TRBV18	NA	ASSSRQGSEQF
TRBV7-3	few	ASSLKPTSEGRDYGYT
TRBV9	NA	ASSPPGGQRNEQF
TRBV10-3	NA	AITGAGEQF
TRBV29-1	NA	SVVPGAETQY
TRBV5-1	NA	ASSLAASGKDTQY
TRBV7-2	NA	ASSPRQSNTGELF
TRBV5-4	NA	ASSRDSLEEKLF
TRBV6-5	NA	ASSRGRSSYNEQF
TRBV2	NA	ASSAGTALETQY